The clone carrying this TCR beta chain was found many times. Its matching antigen is unknown. The library came from three nested PCR rounds adapted from ARM-PCR protocols. Each CDR3 protein is one row after TCRdb ran MiXCR on the multiplex PCR reads. The sample records more than 95,000 distinct CDR3 sequences, around three fifths being singletons. The sample comes from a study of tumor and adjacent non-tumor tissue in lung cancer. V was clipped by 0 bases and J by 3 bases, with 9 bases between them. The germline V gene encodes CDR1 SQVTM and CDR2 ANQGSEA. The CDR3 runs to 14 residues. Study conclusions and caveats: TCR diversity was significantly greater in tumor than normal lung tissue.

No cell sorting was done before RNA was extracted from the tissue. The sample taken for sequencing was lung tumor tissue. The chain uses TRBV29-1 and TRBJ2-1; D uncertain. The TCR originated in a man aged 30 to 45 with non-small cell lung cancer. CDR3 nucleotide sequence: TGCAGCGTTGAAGATCGGGCGGACTACAATGAGCAGTTCTTC. Translated: CSVEDRADYNEQFF.